A few counts support the clone carrying this T cell receptor beta chain. The data originate from a study of cytomegalovirus exposure and HLA in healthy donors. PCR involved 60 Vbeta and 13 Jbeta primers. The table came from immunoSEQ multiplex PCR; TCRdb's copy has only in-frame clones and leaves some out. The table has 170,000 or so clones, less than 90% seen once; the top ten hold roughly 2%. The sequencing sample was made of PBMCs. The source of this sequence is a young woman in good health and CMV-seronegative.

The CDR3 coding sequence is TGCGCCAGCAGCCAAGTTGGGGACAGGACGCCCCTCCACTTT. It codes for CASSQVGDRTPLHF. The rearrangement uses TRBV4-1 and TRBJ1-6; 8 bases match TRBD1. Germline CDR1 MGHRA, CDR2 YSYEKL. Trimming cost V 1 base and J 13 bases; bases outside gene matches: 6. The CDR3 is 14 residues long.